What follows is one TCR beta chain and its context. The CDR3 length is 15 residues. Looked up from germline, CDR1 is LGHDT and CDR2 is YNNKEL (reference sequence). V shed 1 base and J 6 bases; nucleotides not matched to a gene: 8. The source of the sample is a study of blood T cell repertoires in COVID-19. Background on the study: Some COVID-19 samples were acute and others convalescent; all came from the United States, Italy and Spain. Sample material is recorded as cDNA or gDNA derived from T cells, B-cell-depleted T cells, or PBMCs.

Per the original methods: Reference gene primer amplification in the assay estimated nucleated cell counts. Using immunoSEQ multiplex PCR, the repertoire was profiled, and TCRdb retains in-frame clones only, with some absent. The DNA gave D and trimming, while V, J and clone size come from that table. The repertoire holds under 400,000 clones, with 65% to 90% as singletons. Researchers sorted participants into cohorts using their self-reported clinical history. Specimen: PBMCs or T cells enriched from blood (not recorded which). The chain joins TRBV3-1 (or the pseudogene TRBV3-2) to TRBJ2-7; the match to TRBD2 covers 8 bases. The origin of this receptor is a woman aged 40 to 50 with acute COVID-19. The CDR3 sequence: CASSQGGTSISEQYF. CDR3 DNA sequence: TGTGCCAGCAGCCAAGGTGGGACTAGTATATCCGAGCAGTACTTC.